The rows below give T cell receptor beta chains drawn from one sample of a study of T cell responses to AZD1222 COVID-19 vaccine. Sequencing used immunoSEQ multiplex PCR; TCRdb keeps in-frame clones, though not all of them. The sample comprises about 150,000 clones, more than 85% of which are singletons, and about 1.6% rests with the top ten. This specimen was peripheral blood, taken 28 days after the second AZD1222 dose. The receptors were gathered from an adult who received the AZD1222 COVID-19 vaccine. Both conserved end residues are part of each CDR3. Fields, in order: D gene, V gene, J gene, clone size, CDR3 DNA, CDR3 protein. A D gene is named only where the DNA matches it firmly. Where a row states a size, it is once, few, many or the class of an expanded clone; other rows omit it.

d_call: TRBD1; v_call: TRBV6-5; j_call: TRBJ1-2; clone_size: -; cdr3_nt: TGTGCCAGCAGTTACGGGACAGGGAAGGGCTACACCTTC; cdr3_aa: CASSYGTGKGYTF
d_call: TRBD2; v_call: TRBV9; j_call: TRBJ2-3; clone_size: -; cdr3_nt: TGTGCCAGCAGCGTCGGAGCGGGAGCAGATACAGATACGCAGTATTTT; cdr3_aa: CASSVGAGADTDTQYF
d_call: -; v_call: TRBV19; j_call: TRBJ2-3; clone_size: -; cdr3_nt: TGTGCCAGTAGTATAGGCGGGTGGGGGACAGATACGCAGTATTTT; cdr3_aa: CASSIGGWGTDTQYF
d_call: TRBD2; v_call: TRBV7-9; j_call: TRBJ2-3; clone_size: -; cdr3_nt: TGTGCCAGCAGCTTAGGGGCGGGAGGTTTCTTCACAGATACGCAGTATTTT; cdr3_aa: CASSLGAGGFFTDTQYF
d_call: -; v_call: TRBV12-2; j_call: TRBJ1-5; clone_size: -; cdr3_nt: TGTGCAAGTCGCTTAGTTAATGTGACCACAAGTAATCAGCCCCAGCATTTT; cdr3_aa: CASRLVNVTTSNQPQHF
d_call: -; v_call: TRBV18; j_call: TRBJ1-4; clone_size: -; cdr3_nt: TGTGCCAGCTCACGCCCGGTTCTAGGTGAAAAACTGTTTTTT; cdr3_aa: CASSRPVLGEKLFF
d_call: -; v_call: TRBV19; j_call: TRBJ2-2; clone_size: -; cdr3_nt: TGTGCCAGTAGTACCCGTCGTAGCGGAAGAACCGGGGAGCTGTTTTTT; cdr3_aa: CASSTRRSGRTGELFF
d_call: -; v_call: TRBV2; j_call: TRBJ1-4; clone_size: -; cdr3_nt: TGTGCCAGCAGTTCTGCCAGAGCCACTGCAACTAATGAAAAACTGTTTTTT; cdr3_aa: CASSSARATATNEKLFF
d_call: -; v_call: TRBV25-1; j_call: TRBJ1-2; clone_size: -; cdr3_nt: TGTGCCAGCAGTGACGACAGGATGGGGTCCTATGGCTACACCTTC; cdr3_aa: CASSDDRMGSYGYTF
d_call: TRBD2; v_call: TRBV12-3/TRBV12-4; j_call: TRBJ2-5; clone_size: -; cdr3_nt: TGTGCCATCAGGACGGGGGGGAAAGAGACCCAGTACTTC; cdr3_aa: CAIRTGGKETQYF
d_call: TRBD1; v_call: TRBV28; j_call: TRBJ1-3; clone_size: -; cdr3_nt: TGTGCCAGCAGTCCAAATACAGGGGCTGGAAACACCATATATTTT; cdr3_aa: CASSPNTGAGNTIYF
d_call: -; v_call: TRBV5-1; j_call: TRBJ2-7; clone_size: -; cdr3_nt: TGCGCCAGCAGCCCCCGGGACCCCGAGAAGGAGCAGTACTTC; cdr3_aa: CASSPRDPEKEQYF
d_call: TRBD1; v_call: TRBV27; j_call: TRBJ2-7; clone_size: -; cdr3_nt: TGTGCCAGCAGTTCCCCGGGACAGGGGGCTTACGAGCAGTACTTC; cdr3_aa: CASSSPGQGAYEQYF
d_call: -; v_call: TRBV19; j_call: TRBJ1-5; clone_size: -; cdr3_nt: TGTGCCAGTAGCCAGACGGGCAGGGGCGGTGATCAGCCCCAGCATTTT; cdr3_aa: CASSQTGRGGDQPQHF
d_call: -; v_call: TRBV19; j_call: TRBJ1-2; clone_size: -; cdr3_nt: TGTGCCAGTAGTATTAGCGCCTCCTATGGCTACACCTTC; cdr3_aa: CASSISASYGYTF
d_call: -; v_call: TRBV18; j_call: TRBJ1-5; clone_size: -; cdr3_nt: TGTGCCAGCTCACCACCGCGAAGTGGAAGCAATCAGCCCCAGCATTTT; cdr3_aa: CASSPPRSGSNQPQHF
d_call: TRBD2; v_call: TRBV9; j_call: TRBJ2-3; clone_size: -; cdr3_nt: TGTGCCAGCAGCTTAGGACTAGCGGACCGCACAGATACGCAGTATTTT; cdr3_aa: CASSLGLADRTDTQYF
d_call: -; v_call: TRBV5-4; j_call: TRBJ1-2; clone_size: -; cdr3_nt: TGTGCCAGCAGCACTGACTCAGGCTATGGCTACACCTTC; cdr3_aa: CASSTDSGYGYTF
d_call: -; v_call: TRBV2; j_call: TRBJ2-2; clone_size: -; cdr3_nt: TGTGCCAGCAGTCTTAGCGGACCTTGGGTCGCGAACACCGGGGAGCTGTTTTTT; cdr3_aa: CASSLSGPWVANTGELFF
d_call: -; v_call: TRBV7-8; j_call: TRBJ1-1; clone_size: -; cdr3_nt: TGTGCCAGCAGCAAACGAGGCTCCGGGGTCCGTGACACTGAAGCTTTCTTT; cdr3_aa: CASSKRGSGVRDTEAFF
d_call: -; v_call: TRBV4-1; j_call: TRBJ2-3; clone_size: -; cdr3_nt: TGCGCCAGCAGCCAATGGGGAGCGGAAACTAGCACAGATACGCAGTATTTT; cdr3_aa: CASSQWGAETSTDTQYF
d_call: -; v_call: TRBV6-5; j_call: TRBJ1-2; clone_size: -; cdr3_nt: TGTGCCAGCAGTAACGCTCGATATGGCTACACCTTC; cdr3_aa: CASSNARYGYTF
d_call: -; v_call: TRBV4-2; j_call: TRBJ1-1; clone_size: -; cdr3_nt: TGTGCCAGCAGCCAAGAACCCTGGACTGAAGCTTTCTTT; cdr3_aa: CASSQEPWTEAFF
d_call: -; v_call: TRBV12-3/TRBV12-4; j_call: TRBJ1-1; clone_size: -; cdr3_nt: TGTGCCAGTGGGGGAAGGGGTGCCACTGAAGCTTTCTTT; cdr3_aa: CASGGRGATEAFF
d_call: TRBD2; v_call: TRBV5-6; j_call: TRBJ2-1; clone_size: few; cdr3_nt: TGTGCCAGCAGCCCCTTAGGAGCGGGAAGGAATGAGCAGTTCTTC; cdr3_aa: CASSPLGAGRNEQFF
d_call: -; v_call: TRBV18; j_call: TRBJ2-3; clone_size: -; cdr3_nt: TGTGCCAGCTCACCGGTCTTCACAGATACGCAGTATTTT; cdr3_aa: CASSPVFTDTQYF
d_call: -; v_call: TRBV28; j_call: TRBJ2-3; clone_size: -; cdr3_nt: TGTGCCAGCAGTTTATTAGTCGGTACGCAGTATTTT; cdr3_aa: CASSLLVGTQYF
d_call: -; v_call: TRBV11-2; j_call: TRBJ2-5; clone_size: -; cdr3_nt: TGTGCCAGCAGCCGCAGTGGAGAGACCCAGTACTTC; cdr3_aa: CASSRSGETQYF
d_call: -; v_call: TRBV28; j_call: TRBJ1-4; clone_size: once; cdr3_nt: TGTGCCAGCAGGGCAGCGAATGAAAAACTGTTTTTT; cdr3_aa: CASRAANEKLFF
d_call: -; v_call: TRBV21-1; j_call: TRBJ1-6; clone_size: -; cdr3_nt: TGTGCCAGCAGCGTAGAAGACAGGGGCGACTCCTATAATTCACCCCTCCACTTT; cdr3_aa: CASSVEDRGDSYNSPLHF
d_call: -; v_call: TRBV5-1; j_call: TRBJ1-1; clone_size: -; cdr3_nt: TGCGCCAGCAGCCCGGGGACTCTGAACACTGAAGCTTTCTTT; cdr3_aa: CASSPGTLNTEAFF
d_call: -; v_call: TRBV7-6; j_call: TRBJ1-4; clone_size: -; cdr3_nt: TGTGCCAGCAGCTTGGGGGGTGCAGAGAAAAAACTGTTTTTT; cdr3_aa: CASSLGGAEKKLFF